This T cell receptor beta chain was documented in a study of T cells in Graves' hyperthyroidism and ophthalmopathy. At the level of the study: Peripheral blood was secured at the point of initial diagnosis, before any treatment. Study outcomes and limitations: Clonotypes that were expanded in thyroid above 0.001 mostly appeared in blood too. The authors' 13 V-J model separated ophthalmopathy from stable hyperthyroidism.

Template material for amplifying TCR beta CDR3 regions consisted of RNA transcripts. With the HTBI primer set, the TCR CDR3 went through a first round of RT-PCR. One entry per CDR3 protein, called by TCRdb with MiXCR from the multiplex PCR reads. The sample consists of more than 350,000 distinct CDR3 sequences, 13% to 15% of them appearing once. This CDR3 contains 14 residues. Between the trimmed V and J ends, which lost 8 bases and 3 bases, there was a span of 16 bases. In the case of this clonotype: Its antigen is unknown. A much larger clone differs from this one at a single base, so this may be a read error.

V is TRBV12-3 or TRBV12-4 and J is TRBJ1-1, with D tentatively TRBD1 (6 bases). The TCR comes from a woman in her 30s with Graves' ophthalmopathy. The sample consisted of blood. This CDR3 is CASEYSGVYTEAFF. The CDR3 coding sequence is TGTGCCAGCGAATATTCAGGGGTGTACACTGAAGCTTTCTTT.